A selection of T cell receptor beta chains follows, all from one sample in a study of shared clonotypes between healthy human individuals. Data came from immunoSEQ multiplex PCR; TCRdb stores just in-frame clones and leaves some out. The sample shows approximately 1.5 million clones, approximately 98.5% of them seen only once. The sequenced material came from naive CD4+ T cells sorted from blood. The source is a man in his thirties or forties in good health. CDR3s include the opening cysteine and the closing phenylalanine or tryptophan. The D gene is left open where the match is weak. Size tells how often a clone was seen (once, few, many) or the class of an expanded clone, and some rows leave it out.

TRBJ1-2 | . | 14 | . | TRBV19 | TGTGCCAGTAGTATGGGGGAAAGGCGCTATGGCTACACCTTC | CASSMGERRYGYTF
TRBJ1-4 | . | 16 | . | TRBV5-4 | TGTGCCAGCAGCTCGTATTACAGGGTTCTCGGTGAAAAACTGTTTTTT | CASSSYYRVLGEKLFF
TRBJ2-1 | . | 18 | . | TRBV7-2 | TGTGCCAGCAGCTTCAGACAGTTTGATCCTACTTCCTACAATGAGCAGTTCTTC | CASSFRQFDPTSYNEQFF
TRBJ2-3 | . | 11 | . | TRBV20-1 | TGCAGTGCTCGACTTGAAGATACGCAGTATTTT | CSARLEDTQYF
TRBJ2-1 | . | 12 | . | TRBV6-1 | TGTGCCAGCAGTCTTACACCCAGTGAGCAGTTCTTC | CASSLTPSEQFF
TRBJ2-1 | . | 14 | once | TRBV5-1 | TGCGCCAGCAGTTTAGGACTCTCCTACAATGAGCAGTTCTTC | CASSLGLSYNEQFF
TRBJ2-3 | . | 17 | . | TRBV7-9 | TGTGCCAGCAGCCTAGTACTCGCGGAACCGAGCACAGATACGCAGTATTTT | CASSLVLAEPSTDTQYF
TRBJ2-3 | . | 16 | . | TRBV9 | TGTGCCAGCAGCGTAGCGGCAGGGGGGAGCACAGATACGCAGTATTTT | CASSVAAGGSTDTQYF
TRBJ2-7 | . | 13 | . | TRBV27 | TGTGCCAGCAGTTTACAGGGATCCGGCGAGCAGTACTTC | CASSLQGSGEQYF
TRBJ2-7 | . | 13 | . | TRBV11-2 | TGTGCCAGCAGCTTAGTGGCATTTTACGAGCAGTACTTC | CASSLVAFYEQYF
TRBJ2-1 | TRBD1 | 14 | . | TRBV2 | TGTGCCAGCAGTGGGGTGACAGGGGGCCATGAGCAGTTCTTC | CASSGVTGGHEQFF
TRBJ1-4 | . | 14 | . | TRBV6-6 | TGTGCCAGCAGTTCGACCGGGGGGCGTGAAAAATTGTTTTTT | CASSSTGGREKLFF
TRBJ2-1 | TRBD1 | 19 | . | TRBV7-6 | TGTGCCAGCAGCTTAGCTATTTCCGGGCGACAGGGGGGATACAATGAGCAGTTCTTC | CASSLAISGRQGGYNEQFF
TRBJ2-1 | TRBD2 | 16 | . | TRBV7-2 | TGTGCCAGCAGCTTAGGGAGCGGGAGGGCCCGGAATGAGCAGTTCTTC | CASSLGSGRARNEQFF
TRBJ1-5 | TRBD1 | 16 | . | TRBV19 | TGTGCCAGTAGTACAGGGACAGGATATAGCAATCAGCCCCAGCATTTT | CASSTGTGYSNQPQHF
TRBJ1-5 | . | 16 | . | TRBV5-8 | TGTGCCAGCAGCCAGCACACAGGTCCGGGCAATCAGCCCCAGCATTTT | CASSQHTGPGNQPQHF
TRBJ2-7 | . | 14 | . | TRBV5-1 | TGCGCCAGCAGCTTATCGGGACAAAGGTACGAGCAGTACTTC | CASSLSGQRYEQYF
TRBJ2-7 | TRBD1 | 16 | . | TRBV30 | TGTGCCTGGAGTGTACATGGGACAGGGGCCATCTACGAGCAGTACTTC | CAWSVHGTGAIYEQYF
TRBJ2-7 | TRBD2 | 13 | . | TRBV15 | TGTGCCACCAGTCCGGGAGGGCGCGTCGAGCAGTACTTC | CATSPGGRVEQYF
TRBJ2-3 | TRBD2 | 18 | . | TRBV9 | TGTGCCAGCAGCGCGAGACAGCGAGCGGGAGTAAGGGGAGATACGCAGTATTTT | CASSARQRAGVRGDTQYF
TRBJ2-6 | . | 15 | . | TRBV28 | TGTGCCAGCACCCAATGGACCTCTGGGGCCAACGTCCTGACTTTC | CASTQWTSGANVLTF
TRBJ2-3 | TRBD2 | 16 | . | TRBV5-1 | TGCGCCAGCAGCTTTGGACTAGCGGCTAGCACAGATACGCAGTATTTT | CASSFGLAASTDTQYF
TRBJ2-7 | . | 13 | . | TRBV5-1 | TGCGCCAGCAGCGCACTGACCAACTACGAGCAGTACTTC | CASSALTNYEQYF